This is a list of T cell receptor beta chains from one sample in a study of T cell responses to AZD1222 COVID-19 vaccine. Libraries were prepared by immunoSEQ multiplex PCR; TCRdb keeps only in-frame clonotypes and omits some of them. The sample records under 150,000 clones, approximately 87% being singletons. The material was peripheral blood, obtained 28 days after the second AZD1222 dose. These receptors came from an adult who received the AZD1222 COVID-19 vaccine. CDR3s include the opening cysteine and the closing phenylalanine or tryptophan. Fields, in order: J gene, D gene, V gene, clone size, CDR3 DNA, CDR3 protein. D genes are given only for firm matches. Clone size is not always given. Where it is, it says once, few, many or a class for expanded clones.

J gene: TRBJ1-1; D gene: .; V gene: TRBV18; clone size: once; CDR3 DNA: TGTGCCAGCTCACGGGACACTACTCCGGAAGCTTTCTTT; CDR3 protein: CASSRDTTPEAFF
J gene: TRBJ1-1; D gene: .; V gene: TRBV6-6; clone size: .; CDR3 DNA: TGTGCCAGCAGCCTCTTGGGGAACACTGAAGCTTTCTTT; CDR3 protein: CASSLLGNTEAFF
J gene: TRBJ2-2; D gene: TRBD1; V gene: TRBV19; clone size: .; CDR3 DNA: TGTGCCAGTAGTACCCTCGATGGGACAGGTAGAACCGGGGAGCTGTTTTTT; CDR3 protein: CASSTLDGTGRTGELFF
J gene: TRBJ1-4; D gene: .; V gene: TRBV6-6; clone size: .; CDR3 DNA: TGTGCCAGCAGAGCTAGCCGGCCGCGTCCAGAAAAACTGTTTTTT; CDR3 protein: CASRASRPRPEKLFF
J gene: TRBJ1-1; D gene: .; V gene: TRBV3-1/TRBV3-2; clone size: .; CDR3 DNA: TGTGCCAGCAGCCAAGGAAGGGGTAACACTGAAGCTTTCTTT; CDR3 protein: CASSQGRGNTEAFF
J gene: TRBJ1-3; D gene: .; V gene: TRBV7-9; clone size: .; CDR3 DNA: TGTGCCAGCAGCTTGGTTCTCTCTGGAAACACCATATATTTT; CDR3 protein: CASSLVLSGNTIYF
J gene: TRBJ1-5; D gene: TRBD1; V gene: TRBV11-3; clone size: .; CDR3 DNA: TGTGCCAGCGGGACAGGGGTTTATCAGCCCCAGCATTTT; CDR3 protein: CASGTGVYQPQHF
J gene: TRBJ2-3; D gene: TRBD1; V gene: TRBV7-6; clone size: .; CDR3 DNA: TGTGCCAGCAGCCCATCCCCGGGACAGCTACAGTATTTT; CDR3 protein: CASSPSPGQLQYF
J gene: TRBJ1-5; D gene: .; V gene: TRBV4-3; clone size: .; CDR3 DNA: TGCGCCAGCAGCCAAGATCGTAAGACAACTGTTTTGAGCAATCAGCCCCAGCATTTT; CDR3 protein: CASSQDRKTTVLSNQPQHF
J gene: TRBJ1-2; D gene: .; V gene: TRBV5-8; clone size: .; CDR3 DNA: TGTGCCAGCAGCTCTGTAGTGGGACATGTTGATGGCTACACCTTC; CDR3 protein: CASSSVVGHVDGYTF
J gene: TRBJ1-1; D gene: .; V gene: TRBV3-1/TRBV3-2; clone size: .; CDR3 DNA: TGTGCCAGCAGCCAAGCCACTGAAGCTTTCTTT; CDR3 protein: CASSQATEAFF
J gene: TRBJ1-2; D gene: .; V gene: TRBV28; clone size: .; CDR3 DNA: TGTGCCAGCAGTTCCGGCGGGACTGCTAGCTTCGGGGGCTACACCTTC; CDR3 protein: CASSSGGTASFGGYTF
J gene: TRBJ1-3; D gene: .; V gene: TRBV28; clone size: .; CDR3 DNA: TGTGCCAGCAGTTTATTGGGGAGTTTCAACGGAAACACCATATATTTT; CDR3 protein: CASSLLGSFNGNTIYF
J gene: TRBJ1-6; D gene: .; V gene: TRBV11-2; clone size: .; CDR3 DNA: TGTGCCAGCAGCAACAGGGTTGGTGATTCACCCCTCCACTTT; CDR3 protein: CASSNRVGDSPLHF
J gene: TRBJ2-3; D gene: .; V gene: TRBV29-1; clone size: .; CDR3 DNA: TGCAGCGTTGAAGAGGTAGGCTCCCCCGATACGCAGTATTTT; CDR3 protein: CSVEEVGSPDTQYF
J gene: TRBJ2-2; D gene: .; V gene: TRBV30; clone size: .; CDR3 DNA: TGTGCCGGTACCAACACCGGGGAGCTGTTTTTT; CDR3 protein: CAGTNTGELFF
J gene: TRBJ1-2; D gene: TRBD1; V gene: TRBV4-3; clone size: .; CDR3 DNA: TGCGCCAGCAGCCTAAACCTACAGGGGGTCGAAGGCTACACCTTC; CDR3 protein: CASSLNLQGVEGYTF
J gene: TRBJ1-2; D gene: .; V gene: TRBV2; clone size: .; CDR3 DNA: TGTGCCAGCAGTGTTACCGTAGGGTATGGCTACACCTTC; CDR3 protein: CASSVTVGYGYTF
J gene: TRBJ2-1; D gene: TRBD2; V gene: TRBV5-4; clone size: .; CDR3 DNA: TGTGCCAGCAGTGGGGAGGGACGTGGCGGCAGCTCCTACAATGAGCAGTTCTTC; CDR3 protein: CASSGEGRGGSSYNEQFF
J gene: TRBJ1-3; D gene: TRBD1; V gene: TRBV10-3; clone size: .; CDR3 DNA: TGTGCCACGACGACAGGGTCCTCTGGAAACACCATATATTTT; CDR3 protein: CATTTGSSGNTIYF
J gene: TRBJ2-3; D gene: TRBD2; V gene: TRBV5-1; clone size: .; CDR3 DNA: TGCGCCAGCAGCAGTGGACTAGCGGGAGGCTCACAAAGCACAGATACGCAGTATTTT; CDR3 protein: CASSSGLAGGSQSTDTQYF
J gene: TRBJ1-3; D gene: .; V gene: TRBV9; clone size: .; CDR3 DNA: TGTGCCAGCAGCGTAGATCCGGTCACAAATGGAAACACCATATATTTT; CDR3 protein: CASSVDPVTNGNTIYF
J gene: TRBJ2-7; D gene: TRBD2; V gene: TRBV10-2; clone size: .; CDR3 DNA: TGCGCCAGCAGTTTAATTAGCGGGTACGAGCAGTACTTC; CDR3 protein: CASSLISGYEQYF
J gene: TRBJ1-2; D gene: .; V gene: TRBV5-1; clone size: .; CDR3 DNA: TGCGCCAGCAGCCCCGACGGGCCAGGAGGGAACTATGGCTACACCTTC; CDR3 protein: CASSPDGPGGNYGYTF
J gene: TRBJ1-1; D gene: .; V gene: TRBV2; clone size: .; CDR3 DNA: TGTGCCAGCAAACCCCGAAGGAACACTGAAGCTTTCTTT; CDR3 protein: CASKPRRNTEAFF
J gene: TRBJ1-2; D gene: TRBD1; V gene: TRBV5-1; clone size: .; CDR3 DNA: TGCGCCAGCAGTTCGGGACAGGGAAACTATGGCTACACCTTC; CDR3 protein: CASSSGQGNYGYTF
J gene: TRBJ2-1; D gene: .; V gene: TRBV7-3; clone size: .; CDR3 DNA: TGTGCCAGCAGCTCTGGGGGGAACAATGAGCAGTTCTTC; CDR3 protein: CASSSGGNNEQFF
J gene: TRBJ1-2; D gene: TRBD1; V gene: TRBV6-6; clone size: .; CDR3 DNA: TGTGCCAGCAGCGCAGGGGGCTACTATGGCTACACCTTC; CDR3 protein: CASSAGGYYGYTF
J gene: TRBJ1-5; D gene: TRBD1; V gene: TRBV27; clone size: .; CDR3 DNA: TGTGCCAGCAGTCTACGACAGGGGGGACAGCCCCAGCATTTT; CDR3 protein: CASSLRQGGQPQHF
J gene: TRBJ2-7; D gene: .; V gene: TRBV28; clone size: .; CDR3 DNA: TGTGCCAGCAGCCCACCCCCGGCGTTTGAGCAGTACTTC; CDR3 protein: CASSPPPAFEQYF
J gene: TRBJ2-1; D gene: .; V gene: TRBV18; clone size: .; CDR3 DNA: TGTGCCAGCTCACGGGACTACAATGAGCAGTTCTTC; CDR3 protein: CASSRDYNEQFF
J gene: TRBJ1-1; D gene: .; V gene: TRBV11-2; clone size: .; CDR3 DNA: TGTGCCAGCAGCTTAGGCGCCCGAACTCCTGAAGCTTTCTTT; CDR3 protein: CASSLGARTPEAFF
J gene: TRBJ2-1; D gene: TRBD1; V gene: TRBV29-1; clone size: .; CDR3 DNA: TGCAGCGTTCCCCAGGGGGCAGTTCAAGAGCAGTTCTTC; CDR3 protein: CSVPQGAVQEQFF
J gene: TRBJ1-1; D gene: .; V gene: TRBV15; clone size: .; CDR3 DNA: TGTGCCACCAGCAGAGATCGGATCGTCGGGAACACTGAAGCTTTCTTT; CDR3 protein: CATSRDRIVGNTEAFF
J gene: TRBJ1-5; D gene: .; V gene: TRBV28; clone size: .; CDR3 DNA: TGTGCCAGCAGTTTAAGGTTAGGGCCCCAGCATTTT; CDR3 protein: CASSLRLGPQHF
J gene: TRBJ2-7; D gene: TRBD2; V gene: TRBV7-2; clone size: .; CDR3 DNA: TGTGCCAGCAGCTTAGACATTCGACTAGCGGGTTCCCTGGGGGAGCAGTACTTC; CDR3 protein: CASSLDIRLAGSLGEQYF
J gene: TRBJ1-2; D gene: TRBD1; V gene: TRBV6-5; clone size: .; CDR3 DNA: TGTGCCAGCAGTCTCGACAGGGTGGTTCGTGGCTACACCTTC; CDR3 protein: CASSLDRVVRGYTF
J gene: TRBJ2-3; D gene: .; V gene: TRBV11-3; clone size: .; CDR3 DNA: TGTGCCAGCAGCAGAGAAAACACAGATACGCAGTATTTT; CDR3 protein: CASSRENTDTQYF
J gene: TRBJ1-1; D gene: .; V gene: TRBV19; clone size: many; CDR3 DNA: TGTGCCAGTAAGGGGGTCACTGAAGCTTTCTTT; CDR3 protein: CASKGVTEAFF
J gene: TRBJ2-1; D gene: TRBD2; V gene: TRBV5-4; clone size: once; CDR3 DNA: TGTGCCAGCAGCTTGAGGGCCGGGACTAGTAATGAGCAGTTCTTC; CDR3 protein: CASSLRAGTSNEQFF
J gene: TRBJ1-5; D gene: .; V gene: TRBV9; clone size: few; CDR3 DNA: TGTGCCAGCAGCGTAGCGGCGGCGGAGCCCCAGCATTTT; CDR3 protein: CASSVAAAEPQHF
J gene: TRBJ2-1; D gene: TRBD2; V gene: TRBV15; clone size: few; CDR3 DNA: TGTGCCACCAGCAGTGGGGAGAGGGCTAGCGGGAGGGGCGGTGAGCAGTTCTTC; CDR3 protein: CATSSGERASGRGGEQFF
J gene: TRBJ1-3; D gene: .; V gene: TRBV28; clone size: .; CDR3 DNA: TGTGCCAGCCTCAGTGCAACTGGAAACACCATATATTTT; CDR3 protein: CASLSATGNTIYF